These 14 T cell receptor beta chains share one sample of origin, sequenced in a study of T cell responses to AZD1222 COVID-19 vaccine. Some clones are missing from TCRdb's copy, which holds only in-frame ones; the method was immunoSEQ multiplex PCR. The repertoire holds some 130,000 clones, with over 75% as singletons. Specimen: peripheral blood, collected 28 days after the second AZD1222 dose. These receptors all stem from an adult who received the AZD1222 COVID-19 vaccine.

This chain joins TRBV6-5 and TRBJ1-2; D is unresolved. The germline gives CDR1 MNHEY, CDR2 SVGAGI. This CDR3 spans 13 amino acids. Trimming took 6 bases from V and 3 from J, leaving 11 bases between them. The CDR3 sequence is CASRTVGDYGYTF. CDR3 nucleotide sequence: TGTGCCAGCAGGACCGTGGGCGACTATGGCTACACCTTC.

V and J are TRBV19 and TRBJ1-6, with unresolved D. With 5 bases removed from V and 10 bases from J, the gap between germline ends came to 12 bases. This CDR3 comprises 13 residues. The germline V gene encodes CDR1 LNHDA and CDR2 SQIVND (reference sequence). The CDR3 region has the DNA TGTGCCAGTAGTCCGGATCGTTGGTCACCCCTCCACTTT. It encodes CASSPDRWSPLHF.

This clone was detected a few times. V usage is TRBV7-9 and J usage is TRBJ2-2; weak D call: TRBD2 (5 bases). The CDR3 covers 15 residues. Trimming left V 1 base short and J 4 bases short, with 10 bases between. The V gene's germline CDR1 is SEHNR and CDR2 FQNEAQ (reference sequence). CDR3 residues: CASSLERGGTGELFF. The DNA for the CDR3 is TGTGCCAGCAGCTTAGAACGTGGAGGCACCGGGGAGCTGTTTTTT.

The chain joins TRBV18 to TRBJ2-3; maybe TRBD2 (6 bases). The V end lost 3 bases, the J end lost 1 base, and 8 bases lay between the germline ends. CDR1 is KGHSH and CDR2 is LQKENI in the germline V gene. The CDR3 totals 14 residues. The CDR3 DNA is TGTGCCAGCTCACCTCCTAGCGGCACAGATACGCAGTATTTT. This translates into CASSPPSGTDTQYF.

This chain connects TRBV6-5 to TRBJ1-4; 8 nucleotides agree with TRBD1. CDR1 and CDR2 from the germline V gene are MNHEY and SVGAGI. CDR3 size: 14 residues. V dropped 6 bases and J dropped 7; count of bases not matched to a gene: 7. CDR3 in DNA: TGTGCCAGCAGACGTGGACAGGGAGGTGAAAAACTGTTTTTT. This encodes CASRRGQGGEKLFF.

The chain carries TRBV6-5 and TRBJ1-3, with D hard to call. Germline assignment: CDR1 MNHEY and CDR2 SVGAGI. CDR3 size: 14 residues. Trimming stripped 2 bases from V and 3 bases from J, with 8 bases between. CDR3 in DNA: TGTGCCAGCAGTTACGGTCCAGGTGGAAACACCATATATTTT. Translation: CASSYGPGGNTIYF.

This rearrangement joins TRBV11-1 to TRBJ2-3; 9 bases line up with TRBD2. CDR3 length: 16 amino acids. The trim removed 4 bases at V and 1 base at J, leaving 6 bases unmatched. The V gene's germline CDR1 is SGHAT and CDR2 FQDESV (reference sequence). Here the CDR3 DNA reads TGTGCCAGCAGCTATCGGGGGACTAGCCGCACAGATACGCAGTATTTT. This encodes CASSYRGTSRTDTQYF.

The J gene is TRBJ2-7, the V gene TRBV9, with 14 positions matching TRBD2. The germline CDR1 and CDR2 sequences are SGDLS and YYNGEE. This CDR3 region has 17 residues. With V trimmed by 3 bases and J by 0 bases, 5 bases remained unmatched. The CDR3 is CASSEGLAGAFSYEQYF. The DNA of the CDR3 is TGTGCCAGCAGCGAGGGACTAGCGGGGGCCTTCTCCTACGAGCAGTACTTC.

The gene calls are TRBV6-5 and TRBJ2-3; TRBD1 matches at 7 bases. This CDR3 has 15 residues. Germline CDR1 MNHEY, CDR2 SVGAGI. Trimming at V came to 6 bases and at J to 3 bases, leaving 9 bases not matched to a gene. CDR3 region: CASSLDRVRTDTQYF. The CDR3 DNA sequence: TGTGCCAGCAGCCTCGACAGGGTTCGAACAGATACGCAGTATTTT.

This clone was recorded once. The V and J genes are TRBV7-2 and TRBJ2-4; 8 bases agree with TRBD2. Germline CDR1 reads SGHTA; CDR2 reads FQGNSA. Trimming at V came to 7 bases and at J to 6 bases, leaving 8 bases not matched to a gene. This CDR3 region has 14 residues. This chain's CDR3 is CASTTGAGGNIQYF. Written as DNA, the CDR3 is TGTGCCAGCACCACCGGGGCGGGGGGAAACATTCAGTACTTC.

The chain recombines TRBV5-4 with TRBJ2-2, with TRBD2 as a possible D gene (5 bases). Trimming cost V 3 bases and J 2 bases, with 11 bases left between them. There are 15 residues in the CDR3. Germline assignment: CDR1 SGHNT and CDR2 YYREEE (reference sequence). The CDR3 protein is CASSSEVANTGELFF. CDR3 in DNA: TGTGCCAGCAGCTCGGAGGTAGCCAACACCGGGGAGCTGTTTTTT.

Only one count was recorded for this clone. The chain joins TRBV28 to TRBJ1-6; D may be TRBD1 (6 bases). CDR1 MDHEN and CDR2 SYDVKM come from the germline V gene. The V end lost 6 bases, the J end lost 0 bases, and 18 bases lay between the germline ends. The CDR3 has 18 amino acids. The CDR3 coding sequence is TGTGCCAGCAGCCCAGGGGAGGGGGGGAGCTCCTATAATTCACCCCTCCACTTT. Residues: CASSPGEGGSSYNSPLHF. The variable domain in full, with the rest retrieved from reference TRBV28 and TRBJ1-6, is DVKVTQSSRYLVKRTGEKVFLECVQDMDHENMFWYRQDPGLGLRLIYFSYDVKMKEKGDIPEGYSVSREKKERFSLILESASTNQTSMYLCASSPGEGGSSYNSPLHFGNGTRLTVT.

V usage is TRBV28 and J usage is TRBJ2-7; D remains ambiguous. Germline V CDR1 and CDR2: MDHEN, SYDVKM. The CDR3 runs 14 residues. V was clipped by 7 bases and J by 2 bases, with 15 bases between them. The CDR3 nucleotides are TGTGCCAGCAAACAGTATAGCCGTACCTACGAGCAGTACTTC. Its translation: CASKQYSRTYEQYF.

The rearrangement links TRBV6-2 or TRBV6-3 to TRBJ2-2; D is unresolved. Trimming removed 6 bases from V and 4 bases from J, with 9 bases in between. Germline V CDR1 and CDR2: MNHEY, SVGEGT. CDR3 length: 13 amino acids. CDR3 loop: CASSPRITGELFF. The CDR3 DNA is TGTGCCAGCAGCCCTAGGATCACCGGGGAGCTGTTTTTT.